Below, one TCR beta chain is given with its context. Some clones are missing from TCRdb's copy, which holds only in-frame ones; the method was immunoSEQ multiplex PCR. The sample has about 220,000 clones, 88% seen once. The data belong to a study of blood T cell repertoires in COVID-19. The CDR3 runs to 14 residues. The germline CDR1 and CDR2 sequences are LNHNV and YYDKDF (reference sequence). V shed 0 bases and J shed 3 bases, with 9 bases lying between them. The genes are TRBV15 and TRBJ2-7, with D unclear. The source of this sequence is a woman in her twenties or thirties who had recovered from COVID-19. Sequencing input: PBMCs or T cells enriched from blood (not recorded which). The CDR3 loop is CATSRDPGYYEQYF. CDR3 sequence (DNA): TGTGCCACCAGCAGAGATCCGGGTTACTACGAGCAGTACTTC.